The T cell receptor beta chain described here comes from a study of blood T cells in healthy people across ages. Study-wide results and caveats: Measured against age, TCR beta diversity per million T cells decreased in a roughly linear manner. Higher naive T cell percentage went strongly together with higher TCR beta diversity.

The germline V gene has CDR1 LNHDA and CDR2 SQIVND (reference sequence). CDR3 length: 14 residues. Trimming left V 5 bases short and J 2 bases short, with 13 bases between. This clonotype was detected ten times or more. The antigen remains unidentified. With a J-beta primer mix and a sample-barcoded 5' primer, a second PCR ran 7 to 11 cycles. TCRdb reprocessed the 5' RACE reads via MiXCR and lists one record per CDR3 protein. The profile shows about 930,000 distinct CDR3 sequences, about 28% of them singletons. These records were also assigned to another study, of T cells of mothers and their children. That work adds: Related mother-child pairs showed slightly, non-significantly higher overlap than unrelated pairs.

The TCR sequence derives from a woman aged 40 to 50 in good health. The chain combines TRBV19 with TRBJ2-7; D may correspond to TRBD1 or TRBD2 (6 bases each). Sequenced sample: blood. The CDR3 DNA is TGTGCCAGTAGTTCCCCGGGGGACACCTACGAGCAGTACTTC. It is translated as CASSSPGDTYEQYF. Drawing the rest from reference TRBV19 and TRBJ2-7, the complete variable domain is DGGITQSPKYLFRKEGQNVTLSCEQNLNHDAMYWYRQDPGQGLRLIYYSQIVNDFQKGDIAEGYSVSREKKESFPLTVTSAQKNPTAFYLCASSSPGDTYEQYFGPGTRLTVT.